This T cell receptor beta chain emerged from a study of blood T cells in healthy people across ages. Turning to the study itself: Capture by template switching was about one barcoded beta molecule per two T cells.

A word on this clonotype: Its antigen is not identified.

General study points: More naive CD4+ cells and higher diversity were found in long-lived than in aged donors.

Trimming shortened V by 5 bases and J by 1 base, and 17 bases separated the two germline ends. This CDR3 is built from 16 residues. The V gene's germline CDR1 is SGHTA and CDR2 FQGNSA. Using a J-beta primer mix together with a sample-barcoded 5' primer, a second PCR was run for roughly 7 to 12 cycles. TCRdb used MiXCR to reprocess the 5' RACE reads, holding one entry per CDR3 protein. The table includes around 1,800,000 distinct CDR3 sequences, around 42% detected once. Sequencing was performed on blood. The chain joins TRBV7-2 to TRBJ1-1; D is possibly TRBD1 (5 bases). The receptor was isolated from a human donor in good health. The CDR3 loop reads CASSPSRARTNTEAFF. As DNA, the CDR3 is TGTGCCAGCAGCCCGAGCAGGGCGAGAACGAACACTGAAGCTTTCTTT.